The rows below give T cell receptor beta chains drawn from one sample of a study of identical twins. In TCRdb, the 5' RACE reads were re-called with MiXCR into one record per CDR3 protein. The data contain 300,000 to 400,000 distinct CDR3 sequences, about 10% of them singletons. What was sequenced was naive T cells sorted from blood. These receptors were collected from a woman between 45 and 65 years old in good health. Each CDR3 is given with its conserved first and last residue. Each record gives: V gene, clone size, D gene, J gene, CDR3 protein, CDR3 DNA. A D gene is named only where the DNA matches it firmly. Clone size is shown for a subset of rows, as once, few, many or a class of expanded clone.

>TRBV12-3/TRBV12-4|many|NA|TRBJ2-3
CASSQTDSRTDTQYF
TGTGCCAGCAGCCAGACGGACAGTCGCACAGATACGCAGTATTTT
>TRBV5-1|few|TRBD2|TRBJ2-1
CASSLSGTSSDEQFF
TGCGCCAGCAGCCTCTCCGGGACTAGCTCGGATGAGCAGTTCTTC
>TRBV20-1|NA|NA|TRBJ1-1
CSARDRLRGNTEAFF
TGCAGTGCTAGAGATCGGCTGAGAGGGAACACTGAAGCTTTCTTT
>TRBV5-1|NA|TRBD1|TRBJ1-1
CASSQGTENTEAFF
TGCGCCAGCAGCCAAGGGACAGAGAACACTGAAGCTTTCTTT
>TRBV12-3/TRBV12-4|NA|NA|TRBJ1-4
CASSTRGEKLFF
TGTGCCAGCAGTACCCGAGGGGAAAAACTGTTTTTT
>TRBV5-6|many|NA|TRBJ2-1
CASSYRPNEQFF
TGTGCCAGCAGCTACCGTCCAAATGAGCAGTTCTTC
>TRBV6-5|few|NA|TRBJ2-1
CASSYRRGGDEQFF
TGTGCCAGCAGTTACCGCAGAGGTGGCGATGAGCAGTTCTTC
>TRBV6-6|few|TRBD1|TRBJ1-1
CASTRTGGNTEAFF
TGTGCCAGCACCCGGACAGGGGGCAACACTGAAGCTTTCTTT
>TRBV7-9|many|NA|TRBJ2-1
CASSTRQVLTRFF
TGTGCCAGCAGCACGCGACAGGTTCTCACCCGGTTCTTC
>TRBV29-1|many|TRBD1|TRBJ1-2
CSVPGTGVYGYTF
TGCAGCGTACCCGGGACAGGGGTCTATGGCTACACCTTC
>TRBV11-2|few|NA|TRBJ2-1
CASSFDGPNEQFF
TGTGCCAGCAGCTTCGACGGGCCCAATGAGCAGTTCTTC
>TRBV10-3|many|NA|TRBJ1-1
CAISGKGQPQNTEAFF
TGTGCCATCAGTGGAAAGGGACAACCCCAGAACACTGAAGCTTTCTTT
>TRBV10-3|many|TRBD1|TRBJ2-3
CAISEQGAFTDTQYF
TGTGCCATCAGTGAACAGGGGGCTTTCACAGATACGCAGTATTTT
>TRBV4-2|NA|NA|TRBJ2-1
CASSLVSPGQEQFF
TGTGCCAGCAGCCTCGTCAGTCCAGGGCAAGAGCAGTTCTTC
>TRBV20-1|few|TRBD2|TRBJ2-3
CSATKPSGSVEGDTQYF
TGCAGTGCTACGAAGCCTAGCGGGAGCGTAGAGGGGGATACGCAGTATTTT
>TRBV25-1|NA|TRBD1|TRBJ2-7
CASSDLRPGTAYEQYF
TGTGCCAGCAGTGATCTTCGCCCCGGGACAGCCTACGAGCAGTACTTC
>TRBV12-3/TRBV12-4|many|TRBD2|TRBJ2-7
CASSLGTSGRRDEQYF
TGTGCCAGCAGTTTAGGGACTAGCGGGAGGAGAGACGAGCAGTACTTC
>TRBV29-1|NA|NA|TRBJ2-1
CSVAPGPSYNEQFF
TGCAGCGTTGCACCCGGGCCCTCCTACAATGAGCAGTTCTTC
>TRBV7-8|many|NA|TRBJ1-5
CASSLSVADNQPQHF
TGTGCCAGCAGCTTAAGTGTGGCAGACAATCAGCCCCAGCATTTT
>TRBV29-1|many|NA|TRBJ2-6
CSVEPSSGANVLTF
TGCAGCGTTGAACCCAGCTCTGGGGCCAACGTCCTGACTTTC
>TRBV18|many|NA|TRBJ2-1
CASSRPVRNEQFF
TGTGCCAGCTCCCGACCGGTACGGAACGAGCAGTTCTTC
>TRBV6-5|many|NA|TRBJ2-1
CASSYFGGAEQFF
TGTGCCAGCAGTTACTTTGGGGGAGCTGAGCAGTTCTTC
>TRBV6-1|NA|NA|TRBJ2-1
CASTGGRRTWGYNEQFF
TGTGCCAGCACCGGTGGCAGGCGAACCTGGGGCTACAATGAGCAGTTCTTC
>TRBV28|NA|TRBD2|TRBJ2-1
CASSGTNLLREQFF
TGTGCCAGCTCCGGGACTAACCTTTTGCGTGAGCAGTTCTTC
>TRBV5-1|many|TRBD2|TRBJ2-5
CASSLGSSGYQETQYF
TGCGCCAGCAGCTTGGGGTCTAGCGGGTACCAAGAGACCCAGTACTTC